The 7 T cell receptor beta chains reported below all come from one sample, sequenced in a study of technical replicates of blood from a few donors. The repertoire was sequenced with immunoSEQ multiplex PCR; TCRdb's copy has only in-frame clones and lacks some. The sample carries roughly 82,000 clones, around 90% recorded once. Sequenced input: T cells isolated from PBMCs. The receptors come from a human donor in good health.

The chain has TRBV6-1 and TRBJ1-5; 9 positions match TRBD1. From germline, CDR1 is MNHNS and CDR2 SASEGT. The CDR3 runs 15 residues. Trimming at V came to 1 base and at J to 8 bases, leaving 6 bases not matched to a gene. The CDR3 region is CASSEDRGLYKPQHF. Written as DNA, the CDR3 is TGTGCCAGCAGTGAAGACAGGGGGCTATACAAGCCCCAGCATTTT.

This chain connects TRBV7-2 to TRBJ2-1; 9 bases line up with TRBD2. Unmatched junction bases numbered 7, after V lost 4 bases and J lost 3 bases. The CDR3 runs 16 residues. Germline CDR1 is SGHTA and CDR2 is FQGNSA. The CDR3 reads CASSSRLAVLYNEQFF. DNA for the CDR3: TGTGCCAGCAGCTCCCGACTAGCGGTACTCTACAATGAGCAGTTCTTC.

CDR3 loop: CASNRYRGMNTEAFF. CDR3 in DNA: TGTGCCAGCAATAGGTACAGGGGAATGAACACTGAAGCTTTCTTT. The chain recombines TRBV11-3 with TRBJ1-1; 7 nucleotides align to TRBD1. The germline gives CDR1 SGHNT, CDR2 YENEEA. Trimming took 7 bases from V and 0 from J; bases not matched to a gene: 8. The CDR3 sequence is 15 residues long.

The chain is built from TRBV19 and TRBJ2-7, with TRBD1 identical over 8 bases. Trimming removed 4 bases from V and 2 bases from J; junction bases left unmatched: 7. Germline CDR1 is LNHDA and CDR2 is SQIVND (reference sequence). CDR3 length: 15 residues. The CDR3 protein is CASSTGTGGPYEQYF. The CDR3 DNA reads TGTGCCAGTAGTACCGGGACAGGCGGTCCCTACGAGCAGTACTTC.

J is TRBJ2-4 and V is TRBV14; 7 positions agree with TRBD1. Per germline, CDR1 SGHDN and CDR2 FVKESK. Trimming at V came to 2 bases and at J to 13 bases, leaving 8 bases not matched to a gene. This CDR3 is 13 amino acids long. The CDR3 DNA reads TGTGCCAGCAGCCAACAAAACCCGGGACAGCAGTACTTC. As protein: CASSQQNPGQQYF. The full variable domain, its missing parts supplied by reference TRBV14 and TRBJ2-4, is EAGVTQFPSHSVIEKGQTVTLRCDPISGHDNLYWYRRVMGKEIKFLLHFVKESKQDESGMPNNRFLAERTGGTYSTLKVQPAELEDSGVYFCASSQQNPGQQYFGAGTRLSVL.

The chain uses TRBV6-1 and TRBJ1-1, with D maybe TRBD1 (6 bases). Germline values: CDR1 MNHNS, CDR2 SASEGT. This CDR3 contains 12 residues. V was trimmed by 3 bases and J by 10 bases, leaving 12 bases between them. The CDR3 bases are TGTGCCAGCAGTGATTACAGGGAAGGAGCTTTCTTT. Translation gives CASSDYREGAFF.

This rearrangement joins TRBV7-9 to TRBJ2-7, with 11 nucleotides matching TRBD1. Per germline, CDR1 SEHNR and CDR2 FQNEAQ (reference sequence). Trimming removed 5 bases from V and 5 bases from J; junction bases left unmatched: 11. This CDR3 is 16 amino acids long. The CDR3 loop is CASSGYRDRGINEQYF. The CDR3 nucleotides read TGTGCCAGCAGCGGATACCGGGACAGGGGGATTAACGAGCAGTACTTC.